This is a list of T cell receptor beta chains from one sample in a study of blood T cell repertoires in COVID-19. The table came from immunoSEQ multiplex PCR; TCRdb's copy has only in-frame clones and leaves some out. The table lists over 85,000 clones, 84% of them singletons. Sequences were obtained from peripheral blood. These receptors were taken from a human donor in a cohort sampled during active COVID-19. Both conserved end residues are part of each CDR3. A D gene is named only where the DNA matches it firmly. Rows give clone size only sometimes, using once, few, many, or a class for an expanded clone.

j_call: TRBJ1-4
d_call: -
v_call: TRBV7-9
clone_size: once
cdr3_nt: TGTGCCAGCAGCCTAACAGGGAACTATCCGGAAAAACTGTTTTTT
cdr3_aa: CASSLTGNYPEKLFF

j_call: TRBJ1-5
d_call: -
v_call: TRBV6-5
clone_size: -
cdr3_nt: TGTGCCAGCATCGAAAAGGGGTCGGTGGTTCAGCCCCAGCATTTT
cdr3_aa: CASIEKGSVVQPQHF

j_call: TRBJ2-5
d_call: -
v_call: TRBV3-1/TRBV3-2
clone_size: -
cdr3_nt: TGTGCCAGCAGCCTCCGGGGTGAAAGGGAGACCCAGTACTTC
cdr3_aa: CASSLRGERETQYF

j_call: TRBJ1-1
d_call: -
v_call: TRBV7-2
clone_size: -
cdr3_nt: TGTGCCAGCAGCGCCCCCTCGTGGCTTAGGGGGTATTCGGCAGCTTTCTTT
cdr3_aa: CASSAPSWLRGYSAAFF

j_call: TRBJ2-7
d_call: -
v_call: TRBV5-1
clone_size: -
cdr3_nt: TGCGCCAGCAACCCTGATGGGGGGAGCTCCTACGAGCAGTACTTC
cdr3_aa: CASNPDGGSSYEQYF

j_call: TRBJ1-4
d_call: -
v_call: TRBV7-9
clone_size: -
cdr3_nt: TGTGCCAGCAGCTTAGCTCAGGATAATGAAAAACTGTTTTTT
cdr3_aa: CASSLAQDNEKLFF

j_call: TRBJ2-2
d_call: TRBD2
v_call: TRBV15
clone_size: -
cdr3_nt: TGTGCCACCAGCAGAGCGTTTACTAGCGGGGGCCTCAAAACGAACACCGGGGAGCTGTTTTTT
cdr3_aa: CATSRAFTSGGLKTNTGELFF

j_call: TRBJ1-3
d_call: -
v_call: TRBV6-6
clone_size: -
cdr3_nt: TGTGCCAGCAGTTACCAATCTTTGGCCTCTGGAAACACCATATATTTT
cdr3_aa: CASSYQSLASGNTIYF

j_call: TRBJ1-4
d_call: TRBD1
v_call: TRBV6-6
clone_size: few
cdr3_nt: TGTGCCAGCAGAAAAACAGGGGGGAGTGAAAAACTGTTTTTT
cdr3_aa: CASRKTGGSEKLFF

j_call: TRBJ2-1
d_call: TRBD1
v_call: TRBV11-2
clone_size: once
cdr3_nt: TGTGCCAGCAGCCCTACAGGGGTGGGGAATGAGCAGTTCTTC
cdr3_aa: CASSPTGVGNEQFF

j_call: TRBJ2-3
d_call: TRBD1
v_call: TRBV5-6
clone_size: -
cdr3_nt: TGTGCCAGCGCCCGGGACAGGACAGATACGCAGTATTTT
cdr3_aa: CASARDRTDTQYF

j_call: TRBJ1-2
d_call: -
v_call: TRBV4-3
clone_size: -
cdr3_nt: TGCGCCAGCAGCCAAGCCGGCTATGGCTACACCTTC
cdr3_aa: CASSQAGYGYTF

j_call: TRBJ1-2
d_call: -
v_call: TRBV2
clone_size: once
cdr3_nt: TGTGCCAGCAGTGAAGTAAATCGGGTAGTCAAAAACTATGGCTACACCTTC
cdr3_aa: CASSEVNRVVKNYGYTF

j_call: TRBJ1-4
d_call: -
v_call: TRBV9
clone_size: -
cdr3_nt: TGTGCCAGCAGCCCTCTAGGGGGAACTGAAAAACTGTTTTTT
cdr3_aa: CASSPLGGTEKLFF

j_call: TRBJ2-5
d_call: -
v_call: TRBV24-1
clone_size: -
cdr3_nt: TGTGCCACCACGCAGGGGGAGACCCAGTACTTC
cdr3_aa: CATTQGETQYF

j_call: TRBJ1-5
d_call: -
v_call: TRBV10-2
clone_size: -
cdr3_nt: TGCGCCAGCAGTGGGGGGCTGAGGGACAATCAGCCCCAGCATTTT
cdr3_aa: CASSGGLRDNQPQHF

j_call: TRBJ2-7
d_call: TRBD2
v_call: TRBV7-3
clone_size: -
cdr3_nt: TGTGCCAGCAGTCAGAGCGGGGGTCCCTACGAGCAGTACTTC
cdr3_aa: CASSQSGGPYEQYF

j_call: TRBJ1-2
d_call: -
v_call: TRBV11-3
clone_size: few
cdr3_nt: TGTGCCAGCAGCCAGACCCGGGACACGGTGAAGTACGGCTACACCTTC
cdr3_aa: CASSQTRDTVKYGYTF

j_call: TRBJ2-7
d_call: TRBD1
v_call: TRBV5-6
clone_size: -
cdr3_nt: TGTGCCAGCAGCTTGACAGGGGGAAATAACGAGCAGTACTTC
cdr3_aa: CASSLTGGNNEQYF

j_call: TRBJ2-3
d_call: -
v_call: TRBV20-1
clone_size: -
cdr3_nt: TGCAGTGCTAGTTGGGCGGGGAGAGGAACAGATACGCAGTATTTT
cdr3_aa: CSASWAGRGTDTQYF

j_call: TRBJ2-7
d_call: -
v_call: TRBV5-1
clone_size: -
cdr3_nt: TGCGCCAGCAGCCCGACGGAGAGGCGTGGGGAGCAGTACTTC
cdr3_aa: CASSPTERRGEQYF

j_call: TRBJ1-5
d_call: -
v_call: TRBV7-2
clone_size: -
cdr3_nt: TGTGCCAGCAGCCGGCCCGGGGGGGCCAATCAGCCCCAGCATTTT
cdr3_aa: CASSRPGGANQPQHF

j_call: TRBJ2-1
d_call: TRBD2
v_call: TRBV10-2
clone_size: -
cdr3_nt: TGCGCCAGCAAGGCGGGGGGGCCCGGCGTCAATGAGCAGTTCTTC
cdr3_aa: CASKAGGPGVNEQFF

j_call: TRBJ2-5
d_call: TRBD2
v_call: TRBV5-1
clone_size: once
cdr3_nt: TGCGCCAGCAGCTTTGGGACTAGCGCTAGGGAGACCCAGTACTTC
cdr3_aa: CASSFGTSARETQYF

j_call: TRBJ2-3
d_call: TRBD2
v_call: TRBV5-4
clone_size: -
cdr3_nt: TGTGCCAGCAGCTTGATAGCGGGAGGGCGCACAGATACGCAGTATTTT
cdr3_aa: CASSLIAGGRTDTQYF

j_call: TRBJ2-5
d_call: TRBD1
v_call: TRBV4-3
clone_size: -
cdr3_nt: TGCGCCAGCAGCCAGGGACAGGGAATGGGTGAGACCCAGTACTTC
cdr3_aa: CASSQGQGMGETQYF

j_call: TRBJ1-2
d_call: -
v_call: TRBV5-1
clone_size: -
cdr3_nt: TGCGCCAGCAGCGGCTCCGGGTCCTATGGCTACACCTTC
cdr3_aa: CASSGSGSYGYTF

j_call: TRBJ2-3
d_call: TRBD2
v_call: TRBV20-1
clone_size: -
cdr3_nt: TGCAGTGCTAGTCATGCGGGGGGACGCACAGATACGCAGTATTTT
cdr3_aa: CSASHAGGRTDTQYF

j_call: TRBJ1-2
d_call: TRBD1
v_call: TRBV13
clone_size: -
cdr3_nt: TGTGCCAGCAGCAGGGACAGCCTCTTCGGCTACACCTTC
cdr3_aa: CASSRDSLFGYTF

j_call: TRBJ2-1
d_call: TRBD1
v_call: TRBV19
clone_size: once
cdr3_nt: TGTGCCAGTAGTCCGACCCGGACAGGGGTCAATGAGCAGTTCTTC
cdr3_aa: CASSPTRTGVNEQFF

j_call: TRBJ2-2
d_call: TRBD2
v_call: TRBV11-3
clone_size: -
cdr3_nt: TGTGCCAGCAGCTTAGAAGCTTGGGGGACTAGCGGGACGAACACCGGGGAGCTGTTTTTT
cdr3_aa: CASSLEAWGTSGTNTGELFF

j_call: TRBJ1-5
d_call: -
v_call: TRBV7-8
clone_size: once
cdr3_nt: TGTGCCAGCAGCCGATCCGAGGGCCAGCCCCAGCATTTT
cdr3_aa: CASSRSEGQPQHF

j_call: TRBJ2-5
d_call: TRBD2
v_call: TRBV4-2
clone_size: -
cdr3_nt: TGTGCCAGCAGCCAAGATAGGGTCGGGGGGGCGGAGACCCAGTACTTC
cdr3_aa: CASSQDRVGGAETQYF

j_call: TRBJ2-2
d_call: -
v_call: TRBV21-1
clone_size: -
cdr3_nt: TGTGCCAGCAGAATAGGACAGGGGAGGAAAGAGAGGGGGACCGGGGAGCTGTTTTTT
cdr3_aa: CASRIGQGRKERGTGELFF

j_call: TRBJ2-7
d_call: -
v_call: TRBV30
clone_size: -
cdr3_nt: TGTGCCTGGAGTGTATCGGGGTGGGGCGAGCAGTACTTC
cdr3_aa: CAWSVSGWGEQYF

j_call: TRBJ1-3
d_call: -
v_call: TRBV4-2
clone_size: -
cdr3_nt: TGTGCCAGCAGTCAAGGGCCCCTCTCTGGAAACACCATATATTTT
cdr3_aa: CASSQGPLSGNTIYF

j_call: TRBJ1-2
d_call: TRBD1
v_call: TRBV19
clone_size: -
cdr3_nt: TGTGCCAGTAGACAAGGACAGGGTGGCAACTATGGCTACACCTTC
cdr3_aa: CASRQGQGGNYGYTF

j_call: TRBJ2-7
d_call: -
v_call: TRBV7-2
clone_size: -
cdr3_nt: TGTGCCAGCAGCTTAGTGGCTAGCGTCCACGAGCAGTACTTC
cdr3_aa: CASSLVASVHEQYF

j_call: TRBJ2-4
d_call: -
v_call: TRBV4-3
clone_size: -
cdr3_nt: TGCGCCAGCAGCCCCGACTTTCGAGGAGATATTCAGTACTTC
cdr3_aa: CASSPDFRGDIQYF

j_call: TRBJ2-3
d_call: TRBD2
v_call: TRBV7-2
clone_size: -
cdr3_nt: TGTGCCAGCAGCCTATCTAGCGGGGGTATAATAGATACGCAGTATTTT
cdr3_aa: CASSLSSGGIIDTQYF

j_call: TRBJ1-5
d_call: -
v_call: TRBV6-6
clone_size: -
cdr3_nt: TGTGCCAGCAGTTACCGCGGACAGTCTAGCAATCAGCCCCAGCATTTT
cdr3_aa: CASSYRGQSSNQPQHF

j_call: TRBJ1-4
d_call: TRBD1
v_call: TRBV4-3
clone_size: once
cdr3_nt: TGCGCCAGCAGCCAATCCTTATCCGGGACAGTGAATGAAAAACTGTTTTTT
cdr3_aa: CASSQSLSGTVNEKLFF

j_call: TRBJ1-3
d_call: -
v_call: TRBV5-1
clone_size: few
cdr3_nt: TGCGCCAGCAGCTTGACAGCCTCTGGAAACACCATATATTTT
cdr3_aa: CASSLTASGNTIYF

j_call: TRBJ2-3
d_call: TRBD2
v_call: TRBV10-3
clone_size: -
cdr3_nt: TGTGCCATCAGTGATGCGGGGGGATACACAGATACGCAGTATTTT
cdr3_aa: CAISDAGGYTDTQYF